Listed here are 18 T cell receptor beta chains from one sample, sequenced in a study of T cell repertoires in cytomegalovirus infection (dated by TCRdb to about 2019). The listed sequencing device is Illumina HiSeq 1500. The raw public reads went through TCRdb reprocessing: fastp at Q25, MiXCR clone calling, in-frame beta chains kept. Rows are unified per CDR3 protein, each entry keeping the most common DNA and genes. In this sample the table shows around 550,000 distinct CDR3 sequences, around a quarter of which occur a single time. Jointly, the top ten make up around 14% of the sample. The sequenced material came from PBMCs. These receptors all stem from a human donor in good health (CMV status not recorded). Some clones in this sample may be carry-over from other donors' samples.

This clonotype was recorded many times. For the CDR3, the DNA is TGTGCCAGCAGCTTACCCACAGATACGCAGTATTTT. Translated: CASSLPTDTQYF. V gene TRBV7-2 combines with J gene TRBJ2-3; no clear D. Trimming took off 2 bases at V and 2 bases at J, with 2 bases between the two ends. The CDR3 runs 12 residues. Germline V gives CDR1 SGHTA, CDR2 FQGNSA.

The chain combines TRBV25-1 with TRBJ1-5, with D hard to call. CDR3 length equals 13 residues. The V and J ends lost 3 bases and 7 bases respectively, with 10 bases between them. Per the germline V gene, CDR1 is MGHDK and CDR2 is SYGVNS. The CDR3, as DNA: TGTGCCAGCAGTGACCAAATGGGGCAGCCCCAGCATTTT. Amino acids: CASSDQMGQPQHF.

The chain links TRBV20-1 to TRBJ2-3; 8 nucleotides line up with TRBD2. Germline assignment: CDR1 DFQATT and CDR2 SNEGSKA (reference sequence). The length of the CDR3 is 15 residues. Trimming cost V 6 bases and J 2 bases; bases outside gene matches: 10. The CDR3 spells CSALTSETSTDTQYF. In nucleotides, the CDR3 is TGCAGTGCACTGACTAGCGAGACTTCCACAGATACGCAGTATTTT.

The rearrangement uses TRBV12-3 or TRBV12-4 and TRBJ2-1; D perhaps matches TRBD2 (6 bases). V lost 5 bases and J 0 bases, leaving 14 bases between the germline ends. The CDR3 is 16 residues long. The DNA for the CDR3 is TGTGCCAGCAGTATCTCCGGGGGTAGCTCCTACAATGAGCAGTTCTTC. Translating gives CASSISGGSSYNEQFF.

The chain uses TRBV7-4 and TRBJ1-2; 8 nucleotides agree with TRBD1. With V trimmed by 6 bases and J by 4 bases, 13 bases remained unmatched. CDR1 is SGHVT and CDR2 is SQSDAQ in the germline V gene. The CDR3 is 16 residues long. The CDR3 spells CASRGGQARRFYGYTF. The CDR3 coding sequence is TGTGCCAGCAGGGGGGGACAGGCCCGGAGATTCTATGGCTACACCTTC. Supplemented by reference TRBV7-4 and TRBJ1-2, the full variable domain reads GAGVSQSPRYKVAKRGRDVALRCDSISGHVTLYWYRQTLGQGSEVLTYSQSDAQRDKSGRPSGRFSAERPERSVSTLKIQRTEQGDSAVYLCASRGGQARRFYGYTFGSGTRLTVV.

The chain has TRBV2 and TRBJ1-5; D is possibly TRBD1 (5 bases). Germline lookup yields CDR1 SNHLY and CDR2 FYNNEI. This CDR3 region has 13 residues. V gave up 6 bases and J gave up 6 bases, with 12 bases separating them. CDR3 sequence reads: CASRSREGQPQHF. The CDR3 DNA sequence: TGTGCCAGCAGATCCAGGGAGGGTCAGCCCCAGCATTTT.

The table lists this clonotype with many counts. The chain employs TRBV7-2 and TRBJ1-1; D perhaps matches TRBD1 (5 bases). Germline V gene data show CDR1 as SGHTA and CDR2 as FQGNSA. The ends were cut back, 2 bases at V and 5 bases at J, with 12 bases in the middle. The CDR3 loop spans 14 amino acids. CDR3 coding DNA: TGTGCCAGCAGCTTAATGAGGGGATATACTGAAGCTTTCTTT. As protein: CASSLMRGYTEAFF.

This clonotype was seen a handful of times. The rearrangement joins TRBV29-1 to TRBJ1-4, with TRBD1 identical over 7 bases. Germline assignment: CDR1 SQVTM and CDR2 ANQGSEA. The ends lost 7 bases at V and 5 bases at J; junction bases unmatched: 13. The CDR3 consists of 15 residues. CDR3 protein: CSAQGSVDRNEKLFF. The CDR3 DNA reads TGCAGCGCCCAGGGGTCGGTGGACAGGAATGAAAAACTGTTTTTT.

This clonotype appeared a single time. V usage is TRBV5-1 and J usage is TRBJ1-2; a weak D match, TRBD1 (6 bases). Germline CDR1 and CDR2: SGHRS and YFSETQ. CDR3 length: 15 residues. V was cut by 0 bases and J by 2 bases, with 11 bases left in between. CDR3 nucleotides: TGCGCCAGCAGCTTGGCGCAGGGGTCGAACTATGGCTACACCTTC. It translates to CASSLAQGSNYGYTF.

The V gene is TRBV28, the J gene TRBJ1-2; 7 nucleotides match TRBD1. The germline gives CDR1 MDHEN, CDR2 SYDVKM. V shed 8 bases and J 7 bases; nucleotides not matched to a gene: 7. This CDR3 comprises 12 residues. The CDR3 sequence: CASRQTGTGYTF. The CDR3 DNA follows: TGTGCCAGCCGACAGACAGGGACTGGCTACACCTTC.

This clonotype has more than one count but fewer than ten. CDR3: CASSALAGGQTSSSYEQYV. Written as DNA, the CDR3 is TGTGCCAGCAGTGCTCTAGCGGGAGGCCAAACCTCTAGCTCCTACGAGCAGTACGTC. This chain links TRBV2 with TRBJ2-7; 11 nucleotides match TRBD2. CDR3 size: 19 residues. With 4 bases clipped from V and 0 bases from J, the junction kept 14 bases outside the gene matches. Germline values: CDR1 SNHLY, CDR2 FYNNEI.

This clonotype showed up just a few times. The J gene is TRBJ2-2, the V gene TRBV6-2 or TRBV6-3; D perhaps matches TRBD2 (6 bases). CDR1 MNHEY and CDR2 SVGEGT come from the germline V gene. V lost 6 bases and J 0 bases, leaving 11 bases between the germline ends. This CDR3 is built from 15 residues. The DNA of the CDR3 is TGTGCCAGCAGGCCCGGACTACCGAACACCGGGGAGCTGTTTTTT. It translates to CASRPGLPNTGELFF.

This clonotype was seen a few times. V gene TRBV6-1 combines with J gene TRBJ2-3, with a tentative D call TRBD2 (6 bases). CDR1 MNHNS and CDR2 SASEGT come from the germline V gene. The CDR3 has 14 amino acids. V shed 2 bases and J shed 12 bases, with 18 bases lying between them. DNA of the CDR3: TGTGCCAGCAGTGAATGGAGGGGTCAGGAGGACCAGTATTTT. It encodes CASSEWRGQEDQYF.

This clonotype was counted a few times. The J gene is TRBJ2-2, the V gene TRBV28, with a possible D match to TRBD2 (7 bases). CDR1 is MDHEN, CDR2 SYDVKM, per germline. V was shortened by 5 bases and J by 6 bases, with 19 bases between the two germline ends. There are 16 residues in the CDR3. The CDR3 DNA sequence: TGTGCCAGCAGTCCGGGGGGCGCGATACCCGCCGGGGAGCTGTTTTTT. Translation: CASSPGGAIPAGELFF.

This clonotype has just one count. The V gene is TRBV7-2, the J gene TRBJ1-5, with D unresolved. Germline values: CDR1 SGHTA, CDR2 FQGNSA. V lost 4 bases to trimming and J lost 5 bases, with 15 bases between them. The CDR3 totals 15 residues. CDR3 DNA: TGTGCCAGCAGCTACCGGGGTATGGAGTATCAGCCCCAGCATTTT. Residues: CASSYRGMEYQPQHF.

The chain is built from TRBV4-3 and TRBJ2-3; 9 nucleotides line up with TRBD2. J was trimmed by 3 bases and V by 0 bases; bases with no gene match: 4. The CDR3 runs 16 residues. Germline V gene sequence: CDR1 LGHNA, CDR2 YSLEER. CDR3: CASSQDMTSGTDTQYF. CDR3 coding DNA: TGCGCCAGCAGCCAAGATATGACTAGCGGAACAGATACGCAGTATTTT.

This clonotype was detected many times. The CDR3 loop is CASSFFRRNTEAFF. In DNA, the CDR3 is TGTGCCAGCAGCTTTTTCAGGCGGAATACTGAAGCTTTCTTT. This sequence joins TRBV11-2 and TRBJ1-1; D ambiguous. The germline CDR1 and CDR2 sequences are SGHAT and FQNNGV. V was cut by 3 bases and J by 5 bases, with 13 bases left in between. This CDR3 region has 14 residues.

This clonotype has at least ten counts. The chain joins TRBV6-1 to TRBJ2-1, with 11 bases identical to TRBD2. The V gene's germline CDR1 is MNHNS and CDR2 SASEGT. The CDR3 is 16 amino acids. V trimming: 0 bases; J trimming: 9 bases; junction bases outside the gene matches: 7. The CDR3 nucleotides are TGTGCCAGCAGTGAAGCGGTGGCTAGCGGGAGGCGTGAGCAGTTCTTC. It specifies CASSEAVASGRREQFF.